The next 7 T cell receptor beta chains were all read from a single sample in a study of blood T cell repertoires in COVID-19. Sequenced by immunoSEQ multiplex PCR; TCRdb stores in-frame clones only, minus some. The profile shows roughly 190,000 clones, around four fifths of them singletons. The specimen was peripheral blood. The receptor source for this set is a woman aged 70-85 years with COVID-19, enrolled during active disease.

The chain has TRBV29-1 and TRBJ1-1, with 7 bases lining up with TRBD1. CDR3 length: 14 residues. The trim removed 6 bases at V and 0 bases at J, leaving 7 bases unmatched. Germline-derived CDR1 and CDR2 are SQVTM and ANQGSEA. For the CDR3, the DNA is TGCAGCGTCGAAACAGGGGTCATGAACACTGAAGCTTTCTTT. It encodes CSVETGVMNTEAFF.

To note about this clone: Sequence at one end of the junction differs from germline and may be a read error. The chain joins TRBV14 to TRBJ2-1, with D tentatively TRBD1 (5 bases). The CDR3 has 14 amino acids. Germline V gives CDR1 SGHDN, CDR2 FVKESK. CDR3 in amino acids: CASSQRRGYTEQFF. The CDR3 DNA is TGTGCCAGCAGCCAGAGAAGGGGCTACACTGAGCAGTTCTTC. Combining the CDR3 with reference TRBV14 and TRBJ2-1 gives the whole variable domain EAGVTQFPSHSVIEKGQTVTLRCDPISGHDNLYWYRRVMGKEIKFLLHFVKESKQDESGMPNNRFLAERTGGTYSTLKVQPAELEDSGVYFCASSQRRGYTEQFFGPGTRLTVL.

Many counts were recorded for this clone. This chain uses TRBV30 with TRBJ1-2; 9 nucleotides match TRBD1. V lost 7 bases to trimming and J lost 5 bases; unmatched junction nucleotides: 17. The CDR3 totals 16 residues. From germline, CDR1 is GTSNPN and CDR2 SVGIG (reference sequence). The chain's CDR3 is CALYRDRDLRGYGYTF. The CDR3 coding sequence is TGTGCCTTGTACCGGGACAGGGATTTAAGGGGGTATGGCTACACCTTC.

This clone was found a few times. The chain has TRBV28 and TRBJ1-5; D is unclear. The CDR3 is made up of 13 amino acids. V was shortened by 4 bases and J by 2 bases, with 6 bases between the two germline ends. Germline V gene lookup returns CDR1 MDHEN and CDR2 SYDVKM. In nucleotides, the CDR3 is TGTGCCAGCAGTTCCCAGGGCAATCAGCCCCAGCATTTT. Encoded protein: CASSSQGNQPQHF.

The rearrangement joins TRBV11-2 to TRBJ2-6, with 8 bases that match TRBD1. Germline V gives CDR1 SGHAT, CDR2 FQNNGV. The CDR3 is made up of 17 amino acids. V was clipped by 1 base and J by 3 bases; unmatched bases: 5. CDR3 in amino acids: CASSLAQGAVGANVLTF. The CDR3 region has the DNA TGTGCCAGCAGCTTAGCGCAGGGGGCGGTTGGGGCCAACGTCCTGACTTTC.

This clone has only a few counts. The CDR3 sequence: CAWSTGGARATEAFF. In DNA form, the CDR3 reads TGTGCCTGGTCGACAGGGGGCGCGCGGGCCACTGAAGCTTTCTTT. J is TRBJ1-1 and V is TRBV30; 10 positions agree with TRBD1. The CDR3 loop spans 15 amino acids. Germline values: CDR1 GTSNPN, CDR2 SVGIG (reference sequence). The trim removed 5 bases at V and 4 bases at J, leaving 10 bases unmatched.

The gene calls are TRBV6-5 and TRBJ1-5, with D perhaps matching TRBD1 (5 bases). CDR1 and CDR2 (germline): MNHEY, SVGAGI. Trimming stripped 8 bases from V and 7 bases from J, with 18 bases between. The CDR3 sequence is 14 residues long. CDR3 nucleotide sequence: TGTGCCAGCCGCCCGACAGCCTCTCGACAGCCCCAGCATTTT. This encodes CASRPTASRQPQHF.